This T cell receptor beta chain was found in a study of T cell responses to AZD1222 COVID-19 vaccine. Method: immunoSEQ multiplex PCR; TCRdb's copy keeps in-frame clones and lacks some. The repertoire has under 25,000 clones, less than 90% of them found once; the top ten carry more than 15%. The V and J ends lost 4 bases and 0 bases respectively, with 10 bases between them. This CDR3 has 15 residues. Germline CDR1 MNHEY, CDR2 SVGEGT. As for this clone: Its target is not known.

Overall study results and limits: No repertoire was sampled before or during the peak T cell response, only after it.

The starting material was peripheral blood, obtained 28 days after the second AZD1222 dose. This TCR came from an adult who received the AZD1222 COVID-19 vaccine. V and J are TRBV6-2 or TRBV6-3 and TRBJ2-1; D not resolved. The CDR3 sequence: CASSLLTSSYNEQFF. In nucleotides, the CDR3 is TGTGCCAGCAGTTTACTCACCAGCTCCTACAATGAGCAGTTCTTC.